The 21 T cell receptor beta chains given below trace back to one sample, sequenced in a study of early T cells in non-severe SARS-CoV-2 infection. In TCRdb, the 5' RACE reads were re-called with MiXCR into one record per CDR3 protein. The repertoire consists of more than 75,000 distinct CDR3 sequences, with approximately 14% occurring once and the leading ten covering 5% to 7%. The sequencing sample was made of whole blood. All receptors derive from an adult who was a healthcare worker with PCR-confirmed SARS-CoV-2 infection or an uninfected control (not recorded which).

This clonotype was counted a few times. V usage is TRBV18 and J usage is TRBJ2-1, with D hard to call. Germline V gene lookup returns CDR1 KGHSH and CDR2 LQKENI. Trimming shortened V by 3 bases and J by 10 bases, and 7 bases separated the two germline ends. The CDR3 sequence is 11 residues long. CDR3 DNA: TGTGCCAGCTCACCGAACATCGAGCAGTTCTTC. Translating it yields CASSPNIEQFF. The complete variable domain, with remaining parts taken from reference TRBV18 and TRBJ2-1, reads NAGVMQNPRHLVRRRGQEARLRCSPMKGHSHVYWYRQLPEEGLKFMVYLQKENIIDESGMPKERFSAEFPKEGPSILRIQQVVRGDSAAYFCASSPNIEQFFGPGTRLTVL.

This clonotype was detected a few times. The rearrangement joins TRBV12-3 or TRBV12-4 to TRBJ1-2, with D uncertain. V was trimmed by 1 base and J by 1 base, leaving 10 bases between them. This CDR3 is 15 amino acids long. The CDR3 coding sequence is TGTGCCAGCAGTTTAGGAACGGCTATTAACTATGGCTACACCTTC. This sequence encodes CASSLGTAINYGYTF.

This clonotype showed up just a few times. The chain links TRBV25-1 to TRBJ1-4; D is undetermined. Germline CDR1 and CDR2: MGHDK and SYGVNS. Between the trimmed V and J ends, which lost 2 bases and 0 bases, there was a span of 7 bases. The CDR3 has 15 residues. CDR3 residues: CASSEQRPTNEKLFF. CDR3 bases: TGTGCCAGCAGTGAACAAAGGCCAACTAATGAAAAACTGTTTTTT. The full variable domain, with the rest looked up from reference TRBV25-1 and TRBJ1-4, is EADIYQTPRYLVIGTGKKITLECSQTMGHDKMYWYQQDPGMELHLIHYSYGVNSTEKGDLSSESTVSRIRTEHFPLTLESARPSHTSQYLCASSEQRPTNEKLFFGSGTQLSVL.

This chain links TRBV3-1 with TRBJ2-1, with 9 bases identical to TRBD1. CDR3 length: 15 residues. The V gene's germline CDR1 is LGHDT and CDR2 YNNKEL (reference sequence). The V segment lost 8 bases and the J segment 7 bases; nucleotides outside the gene matches: 12. The CDR3 DNA follows: TGTGCCAGCGGAAATCCGGGACAGGGTAATAATGAGCAGTTCTTC. This sequence encodes CASGNPGQGNNEQFF.

The chain is built from TRBV19 and TRBJ2-1; D assignment may be TRBD1 or TRBD2 (5 bases each). The CDR3 spans 15 residues. Between the trimmed V and J ends, which lost 5 bases and 5 bases, there was a span of 16 bases. From germline, CDR1 is LNHDA and CDR2 SQIVND (reference sequence). This CDR3 reads CASSFETGTDNEQFF. CDR3 sequence (DNA): TGTGCCAGTAGTTTTGAAACCGGGACCGACAATGAGCAGTTCTTC.

This clonotype was picked up many times. The rearrangement uses TRBV20-1 and TRBJ1-1; D not resolved. Looked up from germline, CDR1 is DFQATT and CDR2 is SNEGSKA (reference sequence). This CDR3 has 14 amino acids. Between the trimmed V and J ends, which lost 0 bases and 7 bases, there was a span of 15 bases. The CDR3 DNA sequence: TGCAGTGCTAGAGATCAATGGGTACAGATTGAAGCTTTCTTT. Translated: CSARDQWVQIEAFF.

There are a few counts of this clonotype. The gene calls are TRBV30 and TRBJ2-7; D unresolved. The V gene lost 2 bases and the J gene lost 7 bases, with 12 bases spanning the gap. Germline V gene lookup returns CDR1 GTSNPN and CDR2 SVGIG (reference sequence). This CDR3 spans 12 amino acids. CDR3: CAWSTSFLEQYF. CDR3 coding DNA: TGTGCCTGGAGTACCTCATTCTTGGAGCAGTACTTC.

The rearrangement uses TRBV7-2 and TRBJ1-4; D uncertain. The V gene lost 5 bases and the J gene lost 5 bases, with 12 bases spanning the gap. There are 14 residues in the CDR3. Germline V gene sequence: CDR1 SGHTA, CDR2 FQGNSA. The CDR3 sequence: CASSPERGNEKLFF. The CDR3 DNA reads TGTGCCAGCAGCCCCGAGCGGGGAAATGAAAAACTGTTTTTT.

The chain couples TRBV6-5 to TRBJ2-7; 7 bases are a match to TRBD1. Germline CDR1 reads MNHEY; CDR2 reads SVGAGI. The J segment lost 0 bases and the V segment lost 7 bases, leaving 12 bases of the junction unmatched. CDR3 size: 16 residues. In nucleotides, the CDR3 is TGTGCCAGCACCCGGACAGGCCCGTGGGACTCCTACGAGCAGTACTTC. Protein: CASTRTGPWDSYEQYF.

This chain joins TRBV7-9 and TRBJ2-1; D is ambiguous. The V gene lost 5 bases and the J gene lost 7 bases, with 15 bases spanning the gap. CDR3 length equals 14 residues. Germline assignment: CDR1 SEHNR and CDR2 FQNEAQ (reference sequence). Here the CDR3 DNA reads TGTGCCAGCAGCCCCCCGCGGCCCCCTAATGAGCAGTTCTTC. Its translation: CASSPPRPPNEQFF.

The chain recombines TRBV28 with TRBJ2-3; TRBD2 is a possible D gene (6 bases). Germline assignment: CDR1 MDHEN and CDR2 SYDVKM. This CDR3 region has 16 residues. The V end lost 6 bases, the J end lost 4 bases, and 20 bases lay between the germline ends. The CDR3 is CASRSQGRLVADTQYF. For the CDR3, the DNA is TGTGCCAGCAGATCGCAGGGAAGACTAGTGGCAGATACGCAGTATTTT.

This clonotype has only a few counts. This rearrangement joins TRBV12-3 or TRBV12-4 to TRBJ1-2; 9 bases agree with TRBD1. Losses at the gene ends were 6 bases for V and 3 bases for J; bases not matched to a gene: 5. The CDR3 covers 14 residues. CDR3 protein: CASRTGQGYYGYTF. The CDR3 DNA reads TGTGCCAGCAGGACGGGACAGGGTTACTATGGCTACACCTTC.

The chain combines TRBV7-2 with TRBJ1-5, with D perhaps TRBD1 (5 bases). CDR1 is SGHTA and CDR2 is FQGNSA in the germline V gene. This CDR3 spans 15 amino acids. The ends were cut back, 5 bases at V and 7 bases at J, with 18 bases in the middle. The CDR3 DNA follows: TGTGCCAGCAGCCCAGGACGGGGGGTTGGCCAGCCCCAGCATTTT. Translating gives CASSPGRGVGQPQHF.

This clonotype has a handful of counts. The rearrangement uses TRBV28 and TRBJ2-7, with TRBD1 matching over 9 bases. Germline CDR1 MDHEN, CDR2 SYDVKM. V trimming: 6 bases; J trimming: 6 bases; junction bases outside the gene matches: 6. The CDR3 extends over 13 amino acids. CDR3 sequence: CASRTQGAGEQYF. In DNA, the CDR3 is TGTGCCAGCAGGACACAGGGGGCGGGCGAGCAGTACTTC.

This clonotype was counted ten times or more. This chain joins TRBV4-1 and TRBJ1-2, with 8 bases that match TRBD1. This CDR3 is 14 amino acids long. CDR1 is MGHRA and CDR2 is YSYEKL in the germline V gene. Losses at the gene ends were 1 base for V and 4 bases for J; bases not matched to a gene: 2. CDR3 amino acids: CASSQGQGSYGYTF. In DNA form, the CDR3 reads TGCGCCAGCAGCCAAGGACAGGGGTCCTATGGCTACACCTTC.

The genes are TRBV28 and TRBJ2-2, with D unresolved. Germline V CDR1 and CDR2: MDHEN, SYDVKM. V was shortened by 3 bases and J by 7 bases, with 15 bases between the two germline ends. The CDR3 contains 15 residues. The CDR3 sequence is CASSFVEVVSGELFF. In nucleotides, the CDR3 is TGTGCCAGCAGTTTCGTTGAGGTAGTAAGCGGGGAGCTGTTTTTT.

This clonotype was seen a handful of times. The J gene is TRBJ2-2, the V gene TRBV7-3, with a possible D match to TRBD1 (6 bases). Deletions cut 1 base from V and 7 bases from J, with 10 bases between. This CDR3 spans 14 amino acids. Germline V gene data show CDR1 as SGHTA and CDR2 as FQGTGA. The CDR3 loop reads CASSLNQGNGELFF. The CDR3, as DNA: TGTGCCAGCAGCTTAAATCAGGGGAACGGGGAGCTGTTTTTT.

This clonotype has ten or more counts. This chain uses TRBV7-9 with TRBJ2-7; 7 nucleotides line up with TRBD1. V lost 5 bases and J lost 2; bases outside the gene matches: 9. Germline loops: CDR1 SEHNR, CDR2 FQNEAQ (reference sequence). The CDR3 has 15 amino acids. CDR3 loop: CASSVRDSVAYEQYF. The CDR3 DNA sequence: TGTGCCAGCAGCGTCCGGGACAGTGTAGCCTACGAGCAGTACTTC.

V gene TRBV4-2 combines with J gene TRBJ1-1, with 7 bases lining up with TRBD1. V lost 1 base and J lost 9; bases outside the gene matches: 5. The CDR3 covers 13 residues. Germline lookup yields CDR1 LGHNA and CDR2 YNFKEQ. CDR3 DNA sequence: TGTGCCAGCAGCCAAGGGATGGACAGGCAAGCTTTCTTT. Encoded protein: CASSQGMDRQAFF.

This clonotype was observed many times. The V and J genes are TRBV6-6 and TRBJ2-2; the match to TRBD1 covers 7 bases. Germline CDR1 and CDR2: MNHNY and SVGAGI (reference sequence). After removal of 1 base from V and 2 bases from J, the junction contained 4 bases not matched to a gene. This CDR3 comprises 16 residues. The CDR3 loop reads CASSYYGTANTGELFF. CDR3 sequence (DNA): TGTGCCAGCAGTTACTATGGGACAGCTAACACCGGGGAGCTGTTTTTT.

V gene TRBV24-1 combines with J gene TRBJ2-3; the D gene is possibly TRBD2 (5 bases). The germline V and J ends were trimmed by 5 bases and 4 bases, with 9 bases remaining between them. The germline V gene encodes CDR1 KGHDR and CDR2 SFDVKD. The CDR3 is 13 amino acids. The CDR3 reads CATSGAEADTQYF. CDR3 DNA: TGTGCCACCAGTGGGGCGGAGGCAGATACGCAGTATTTT.